This T cell receptor (beta chain) is from a study of shared clonotypes between healthy human individuals. Regarding the study as a whole: As a rule, naive subsets had a larger estimated richness than memory subsets.

Repertoires were generated with immunoSEQ multiplex PCR, while TCRdb's copy carries only in-frame clones and drops some. Counted here are millions of clones, 85% to 95% occurring once; the ten biggest clones make up 0.13%. Germline loops: CDR1 SQVTM, CDR2 ANQGSEA. The CDR3 totals 11 residues. V gave up 3 bases and J gave up 5 bases, with 8 bases separating them. Worth noting for this clone: No antigen is known for it.

The chain joins TRBV29-1 to TRBJ2-7; D may correspond to TRBD1 or TRBD2 (5 bases each). The sequence came from a man aged 18 to 30 in good health. The sample consisted of naive CD4+ T cells sorted from blood. As for subset: CD45RA+ positively selected. The CDR3 sequence is CSVEWGNEQYF. The CDR3 coding sequence is TGCAGCGTTGAGTGGGGGAACGAGCAGTACTTC.